This TCR beta chain originates from a study of shared clonotypes between healthy human individuals. The V gene's germline CDR1 is MDHEN and CDR2 SYDVKM. This CDR3 has 14 amino acids. The V segment lost 2 bases and the J segment 13 bases; nucleotides outside the gene matches: 10. As concerns this clone: Its target is unknown.

Whole-study results and caveats: The low donor count limited represented genetic and exposure-history diversity. It was anticipated that sequencing depth would influence how many clonotypes donors shared. Some naive CD4 clonotypes, about 5%, turned up in common across a handful of donors.

In the study's own analysis: As immunoSEQ supplied junction-only sequences (without quality scores), filtering differed. Assay used: immunoSEQ multiplex PCR; TCRdb lists only in-frame clones, some missing. Clonal size and the V and J genes are those of that table, whereas D and trimming came from the DNA. This sample yields more than 1 million clones, of which around 78% are seen a single time; 0.5% to 0.6% belongs to the top ten. This sequence was found in a man aged 18 to 30 in good health. Some clones in this sample may be carry-over from other donors' samples. The J gene is TRBJ1-2, the V gene TRBV28, with TRBD1 matching over 10 bases. The sample consisted of memory CD4+ T cells from PBMCs. Noted subset: CD45RA-negative fraction. CDR3 bases: TGTGCCAGCAGTTTAATGGGGACAGGGGTTATTTTCACCTTC. It encodes CASSLMGTGVIFTF.